One sample yielded the 22 T cell receptor beta chains listed below, sequenced in a study of identical twins. TCRdb re-called the 5' RACE reads with MiXCR, one entry per CDR3 protein. The sample has roughly 500,000 distinct CDR3 sequences; roughly a fifth are singletons. The sample was also linked to a second study, of T cells expressing NK-cell markers.

The sequenced sample was CD4+ T cells sorted from blood. The receptors shown here come from a young woman in good health.

This chain joins TRBV5-1 and TRBJ2-5; 10 bases align to TRBD1. The ends lost 0 bases at V and 5 bases at J; junction bases unmatched: 7. The CDR3 has 16 amino acids. Germline V lookup: CDR1 SGHRS, CDR2 YFSETQ. CDR3 in amino acids: CASSLAGTGVFETQYF. As DNA, the CDR3 is TGCGCCAGCAGCTTGGCCGGGACAGGGGTTTTCGAGACCCAGTACTTC.

This clonotype was detected many times. The rearrangement uses TRBV10-3 and TRBJ1-2, with 8 bases fitting TRBD1. This CDR3 spans 14 amino acids. V was pared by 5 bases and J by 8 bases, with 10 bases of the junction left unmatched. Germline values: CDR1 ENHRY, CDR2 SYGVKD. The CDR3 protein is CAISLGTGPQGYTF. CDR3 coding DNA: TGTGCCATCAGTCTTGGGACAGGCCCGCAGGGCTACACCTTC.

The CDR3 here is CASSLGQGYDSPLHF. The CDR3 nucleotides read TGCGCCAGCAGCTTAGGACAGGGCTACGATTCACCCCTCCACTTT. The V call is TRBV5-1, the J call TRBJ1-6; 8 nucleotides match TRBD1. Germline-derived CDR1 and CDR2 are SGHRS and YFSETQ. The V segment lost 2 bases and the J segment 8 bases; nucleotides outside the gene matches: 6. This CDR3 contains 15 residues.

This clonotype has only a few counts. The J gene is TRBJ1-1, the V gene TRBV10-3, with D possibly being TRBD1 (5 bases). Germline CDR1 and CDR2: ENHRY and SYGVKD. This CDR3 is built from 13 residues. The V end was cut by 6 bases, the J end by 0 bases, with 8 bases between. CDR3 coding DNA: TGTGCCATCAGGACAGAACTGAACACTGAAGCTTTCTTT. It translates to CAIRTELNTEAFF.

J is TRBJ2-3 and V is TRBV6-5; tentatively, D is TRBD2 (7 bases). V was cut by 3 bases and J by 2 bases, with 18 bases left in between. Germline loops: CDR1 MNHEY, CDR2 SVGAGI. This CDR3 spans 17 amino acids. The CDR3 region is CASSYSREGGTTDTQYF. Written as DNA, the CDR3 is TGTGCCAGCAGTTATTCTAGGGAGGGGGGTACCACAGATACGCAGTATTTT.

This sequence joins TRBV6-1 and TRBJ2-1; 7 positions match TRBD1. Germline V gives CDR1 MNHNS, CDR2 SASEGT. The CDR3 is 14 amino acids. With 7 bases clipped from V and 6 bases from J, the junction kept 9 bases outside the gene matches. The CDR3 DNA reads as TGTGCCAGCATCACCATGGGGACAGTCAATGAGCAGTTCTTC. It encodes CASITMGTVNEQFF.

This clonotype was counted ten times or more. The chain has TRBV18 and TRBJ2-4, with TRBD2 as a possible D gene (5 bases). This CDR3 comprises 13 residues. V lost 3 bases, J lost 4 bases, and 7 bases lay in between. Germline V gene sequence: CDR1 KGHSH, CDR2 LQKENI. The chain's CDR3 is CASSPGGKNIQYF. Written as DNA, the CDR3 is TGTGCCAGCTCACCCGGCGGGAAAAACATTCAGTACTTC.

V is TRBV29-1 and J is TRBJ2-5; D is ambiguous. Germline assignment: CDR1 SQVTM and CDR2 ANQGSEA. V lost 6 bases, J lost 7 bases, and 15 bases lay in between. CDR3 length equals 12 residues. As DNA, the CDR3 is TGCAGCGTGAGACTCGACATCGGGACCCAGTACTTC. Amino acid sequence: CSVRLDIGTQYF.

V is TRBV20-1 and J is TRBJ2-1, with a possible D match to TRBD2 (5 bases). Trimming pared 1 base from V and 2 bases from J, leaving 12 bases between. The CDR3 has 15 amino acids. Germline V gene data show CDR1 as DFQATT and CDR2 as SNEGSKA (reference sequence). CDR3 loop: CSARASETTYNEQFF. In nucleotides, the CDR3 is TGCAGTGCTAGAGCCTCCGAGACTACCTACAATGAGCAGTTCTTC.

The chain is built from TRBV6-2 or TRBV6-3 and TRBJ2-1; the match to TRBD1 covers 9 bases. V lost 6 bases, J lost 12 bases, and 24 bases stayed unmatched. The CDR3 runs 18 residues. Looked up from germline, CDR1 is MNHEY and CDR2 is SVGEGT. CDR3 DNA sequence: TGTGCCAGCAGAGACACCGGGACAGGGTTGCTTGAATATCTGGGGCAGTTCTTC. Translated: CASRDTGTGLLEYLGQFF.

This chain connects TRBV7-9 to TRBJ2-5; 10 bases match TRBD2. The CDR3 totals 15 residues. Trimming removed 6 bases from V and 5 bases from J; junction bases left unmatched: 9. Looked up from germline, CDR1 is SEHNR and CDR2 is FQNEAQ (reference sequence). DNA for the CDR3: TGTGCCAGCAGTCATCTCGGAGCGGGAGGGGAGACCCAGTACTTC. Translated, it gives CASSHLGAGGETQYF.

This clonotype showed up just a few times. The V call is TRBV3-1, the J call TRBJ2-3, with a tentative D call TRBD2 (6 bases). The germline V gene has CDR1 LGHDT and CDR2 YNNKEL (reference sequence). This CDR3 region has 18 residues. V lost 2 bases and J 2 bases, leaving 20 bases between the germline ends. CDR3 sequence reads: CASSQRTFAGTNTDTQYF. CDR3 nucleotide sequence: TGTGCCAGCAGCCAACGTACTTTTGCGGGGACCAACACAGATACGCAGTATTTT.

As regards this clonotype: This may come from a read error, since a much larger clone is one base off. The chain joins TRBV24-1 to TRBJ2-5; D gene ambiguous. This CDR3 comprises 11 residues. Trimming pared 1 base from V and 5 bases from J, leaving 1 base between. Germline CDR1 KGHDR, CDR2 SFDVKD. The CDR3 sequence: CATSDFETQYF. The CDR3 DNA reads TGTGCCACCAGTGATTTTGAGACCCAGTACTTC.

The V call is TRBV20-1, the J call TRBJ1-2; 8 positions match TRBD1. In germline, CDR1 is DFQATT, CDR2 SNEGSKA (reference sequence). Trimming took 2 bases from V and 5 from J; bases not matched to a gene: 10. The length of the CDR3 is 15 residues. CDR3 sequence reads: CSARRGTGPIYGYTF. In DNA form, the CDR3 reads TGCAGTGCTAGAAGGGGGACAGGCCCGATTTATGGCTACACCTTC.

The table lists this clonotype with many counts. The chain recombines TRBV5-1 with TRBJ1-1; D remains ambiguous. Trimming took off 3 bases at V and 4 bases at J, with 10 bases between the two ends. The CDR3 contains 13 residues. Germline CDR1 SGHRS, CDR2 YFSETQ. The CDR3 DNA reads as TGCGCCAGCAGCTCCCGCAGAGGCACTGAAGCTTTCTTT. Amino acids: CASSSRRGTEAFF.

This clonotype was counted ten times or more. A junction end diverges from the germline sequence, so it may reflect a read error. V usage is TRBV5-5 and J usage is TRBJ1-1, with D possibly being TRBD1 (6 bases). Germline V gene data show CDR1 as SGHKS and CDR2 as YYEKEE (reference sequence). The CDR3 is made up of 14 amino acids. The CDR3 loop reads CASSSGGRGFGEVF. In DNA form, the CDR3 reads TGTGCCAGCAGCTCCGGAGGCAGGGGATTTGGGGAGGTCTTT.

This clonotype has only a few counts. The genes are TRBV20-1 and TRBJ2-1, with no clear D. CDR1 and CDR2 from the germline V gene are DFQATT and SNEGSKA (reference sequence). There are 13 residues in the CDR3. The CDR3 DNA follows: TGCAGCAGCCCTCCGCGCTCCTACAATGAGCAGTTCTTC. It yields the protein CSSPPRSYNEQFF.

The chain employs TRBV5-1 and TRBJ2-7; 8 bases match TRBD1. The V and J ends lost 7 bases and 0 bases, in that order; junction bases with no gene match: 6. This CDR3 spans 14 amino acids. Germline-derived CDR1 and CDR2 are SGHRS and YFSETQ. CDR3 sequence reads: CASSPGQASYEQYF. CDR3 bases: TGCGCCAGCTCACCGGGACAGGCCTCCTACGAGCAGTACTTC.

This clonotype was counted a few times. This chain joins TRBV7-6 and TRBJ2-3, with D possibly matching TRBD1 (7 bases). The V gene lost 5 bases and the J gene lost 2 bases, with 14 bases spanning the gap. CDR1 is SGHVS and CDR2 is FNYEAQ in the germline V gene. This CDR3 has 15 residues. CDR3 sequence reads: CASSLQGGFTDTQYF. The CDR3, as DNA: TGTGCCAGCAGCCTTCAGGGGGGATTCACAGATACGCAGTATTTT. Full variable domain (missing parts from reference TRBV7-6 and TRBJ2-3): GAGVSQSPRYKVTKRGQDVALRCDPISGHVSLYWYRQALGQGPEFLTYFNYEAQQDKSGLPNDRFSAERPEGSISTLTIQRTEQRDSAMYRCASSLQGGFTDTQYFGPGTRLTVL.

This clonotype was found once. The chain uses TRBV20-1 and TRBJ1-2; weak D call: TRBD1 (5 bases). V shed 1 base and J shed 8 bases, with 8 bases lying between them. Germline CDR1 DFQATT, CDR2 SNEGSKA (reference sequence). This CDR3 spans 11 amino acids. The CDR3 region has the DNA TGCAGTGCTAGAGGACAGAGAGGCTACACCTTC. It is translated as CSARGQRGYTF.

The rearrangement joins TRBV19 to TRBJ2-1; D not certain. The ends were cut back, 8 bases at V and 3 bases at J, with 5 bases in the middle. CDR3 length equals 11 residues. Per the germline V gene, CDR1 is LNHDA and CDR2 is SQIVND (reference sequence). This CDR3 is CASAFYNEQFF. The CDR3 DNA follows: TGTGCCAGTGCATTCTACAATGAGCAGTTCTTC.

V gene TRBV7-9 combines with J gene TRBJ2-3; D remains ambiguous. The V and J ends lost 6 bases and 0 bases respectively, with 10 bases between them. This CDR3 is 14 amino acids long. CDR1 and CDR2 (germline): SEHNR, FQNEAQ (reference sequence). This CDR3 is CASSNTASTDTQYF. Here the CDR3 DNA reads TGTGCCAGCAGTAACACGGCCAGCACAGATACGCAGTATTTT.